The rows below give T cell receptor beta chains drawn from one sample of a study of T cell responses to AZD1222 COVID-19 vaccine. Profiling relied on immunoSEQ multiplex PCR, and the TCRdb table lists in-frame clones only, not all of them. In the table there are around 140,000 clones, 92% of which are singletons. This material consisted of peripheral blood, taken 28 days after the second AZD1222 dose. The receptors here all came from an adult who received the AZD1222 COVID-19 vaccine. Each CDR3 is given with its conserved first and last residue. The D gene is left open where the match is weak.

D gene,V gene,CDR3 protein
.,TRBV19,CASSIDTRARVDQPQHF
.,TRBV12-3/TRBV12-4,CASSPEVRTEAFF
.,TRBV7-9,CASSLGVNNYGYTF
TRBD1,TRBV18,CASSRGTGGVGANVLTF
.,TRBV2,CASSPSPVSVETQYF
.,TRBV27,CASKAGGTGKLFF
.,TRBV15,CATSRARSSNYGYTF
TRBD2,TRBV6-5,CASRSGRATGELFF
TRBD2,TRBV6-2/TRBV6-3,CASSYEWGGMRYEQYF
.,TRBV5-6,CASTGSGASNQPQHF
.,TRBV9,CASSVGGAMETQYF
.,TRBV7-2,CASSRPTLNTEAFF
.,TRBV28,CASSSGSYEQYF
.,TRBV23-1,CASSQKAPEATNEKLFF
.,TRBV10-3,CAISESATAYEQYF
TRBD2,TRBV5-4,CASSPGGERETQYF
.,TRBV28,CASSPRLADTQYF
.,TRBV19,CASSVEGTLFGYTF
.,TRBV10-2,CASSDDSGSYTF
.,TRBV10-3,CAITSSQGRGNTEAFF
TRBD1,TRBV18,CASSTGQGRSGELFF
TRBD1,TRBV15,CATSSLTGGPQPQHF
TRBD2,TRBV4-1,CASSQGLAATDTQYF
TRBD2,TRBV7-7,CASSLVAGLAGEVTSTDTQYF
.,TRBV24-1,CATAGLHGEQFF
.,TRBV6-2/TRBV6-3,CASSLRVETQYF
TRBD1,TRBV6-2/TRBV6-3,CASSYWMMTGPTYEQYF
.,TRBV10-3,CAIRGTDNTGELFF
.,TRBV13,CASRTVTLGTEAFF
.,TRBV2,CASSGPGGGTDTQYF
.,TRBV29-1,CSHRGRSSYNEQFF
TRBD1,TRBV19,CASSPRTGSIYEQYF
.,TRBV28,CASRESGAEAFF
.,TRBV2,CASRGGTVRTEAFF
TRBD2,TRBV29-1,CSGLLAGDPSYNEQFF
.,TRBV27,CASSLSGGGVFGEKLFF
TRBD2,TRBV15,CATRKGLAGGRETQYF
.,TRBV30,CAWSEAGLGTEAFF
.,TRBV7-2,CASSTYSGNTIYF
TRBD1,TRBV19,CASRPGQGSYEQYF